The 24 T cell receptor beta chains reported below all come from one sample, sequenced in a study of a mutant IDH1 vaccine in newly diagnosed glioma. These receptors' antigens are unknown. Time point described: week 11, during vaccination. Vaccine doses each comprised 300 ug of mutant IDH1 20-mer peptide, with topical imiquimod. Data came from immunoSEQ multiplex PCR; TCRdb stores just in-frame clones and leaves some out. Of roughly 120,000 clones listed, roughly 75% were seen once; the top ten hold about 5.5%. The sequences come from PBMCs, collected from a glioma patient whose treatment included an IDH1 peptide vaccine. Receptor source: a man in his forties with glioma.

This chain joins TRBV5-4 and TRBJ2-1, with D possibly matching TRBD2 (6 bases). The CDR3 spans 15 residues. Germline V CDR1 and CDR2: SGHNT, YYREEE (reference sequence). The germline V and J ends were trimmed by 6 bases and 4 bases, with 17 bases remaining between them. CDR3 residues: CASTSFAGQYNEQFF. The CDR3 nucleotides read TGTGCCAGCACCTCGTTCGCGGGGCAATACAATGAGCAGTTCTTC. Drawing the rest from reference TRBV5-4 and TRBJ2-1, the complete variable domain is ETGVTQSPTHLIKTRGQQVTLRCSSQSGHNTVSWYQQALGQGPQFIFQYYREEENGRGNFPPRFSGLQFPNYSSELNVNALELDDSALYLCASTSFAGQYNEQFFGPGTRLTVL.

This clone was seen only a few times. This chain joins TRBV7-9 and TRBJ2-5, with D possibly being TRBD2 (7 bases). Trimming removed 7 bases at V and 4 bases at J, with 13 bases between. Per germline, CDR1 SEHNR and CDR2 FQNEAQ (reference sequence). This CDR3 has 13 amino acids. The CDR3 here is CASTAGAIETQYF. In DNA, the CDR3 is TGTGCCAGCACGGCGGGGGCGATAGAGACCCAGTACTTC.

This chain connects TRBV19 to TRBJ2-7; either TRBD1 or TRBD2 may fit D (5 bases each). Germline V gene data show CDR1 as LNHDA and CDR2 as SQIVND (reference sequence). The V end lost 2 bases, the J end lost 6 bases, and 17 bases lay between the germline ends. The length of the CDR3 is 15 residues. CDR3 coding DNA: TGTGCCAGTAGTATACCGTCGGCGGGTAGGGGCGAGCAGTACTTC. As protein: CASSIPSAGRGEQYF.

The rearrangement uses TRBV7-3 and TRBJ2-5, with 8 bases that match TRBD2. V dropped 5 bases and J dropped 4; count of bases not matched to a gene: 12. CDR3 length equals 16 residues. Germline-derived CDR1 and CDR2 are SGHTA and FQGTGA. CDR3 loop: CASSPSSGWRGETQYF. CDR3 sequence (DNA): TGTGCCAGCAGCCCTTCTAGCGGGTGGCGGGGAGAGACCCAGTACTTC. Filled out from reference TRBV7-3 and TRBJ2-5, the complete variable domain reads GAGVSQTPSNKVTEKGKYVELRCDPISGHTALYWYRQSLGQGPEFLIYFQGTGAADDSGLPNDRFFAVRPEGSVSTLKIQRTERGDSAVYLCASSPSSGWRGETQYFGPGTRLLVL.

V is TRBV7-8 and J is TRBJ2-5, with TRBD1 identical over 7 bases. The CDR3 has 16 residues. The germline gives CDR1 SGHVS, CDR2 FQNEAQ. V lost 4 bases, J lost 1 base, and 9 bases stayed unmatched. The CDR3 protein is CASSSTGQPFQETQYF. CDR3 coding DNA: TGTGCCAGCAGCTCCACGGGACAGCCATTCCAAGAGACCCAGTACTTC.

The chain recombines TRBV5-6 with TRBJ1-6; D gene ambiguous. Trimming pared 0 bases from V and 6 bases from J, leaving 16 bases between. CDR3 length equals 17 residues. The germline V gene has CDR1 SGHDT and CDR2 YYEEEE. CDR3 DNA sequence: TGTGCCAGCAGCTTGGCGTTTATGGATTTGGCTAATTCACCCCTCCACTTT. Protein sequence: CASSLAFMDLANSPLHF.

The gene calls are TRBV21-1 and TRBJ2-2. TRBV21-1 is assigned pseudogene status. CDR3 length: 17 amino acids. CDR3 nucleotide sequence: TGTGCCAGCAGCACCCATAAGCAGGACGAAAACACCGGGGAGCTGTTTTTT. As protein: CASSTHKQDENTGELFF.

The CDR3 nucleotides are TGTGCCAGCAGCGTAGTCGGAGGTGACAAGCCTAACTATGGCTACACCTTC. It codes for CASSVVGGDKPNYGYTF. This chain joins TRBV9 and TRBJ1-2; no reliable D call. This CDR3 comprises 17 residues. Germline CDR1 SGDLS, CDR2 YYNGEE. V lost 0 bases and J 0 bases, leaving 15 bases between the germline ends.

CDR3 in amino acids: CASSRITGESTDTQYF. The DNA of the CDR3 is TGTGCCAGCAGCCGTATTACAGGGGAAAGCACAGATACGCAGTATTTT. The chain carries TRBV7-9 and TRBJ2-3; 7 bases are a match to TRBD1. CDR3 size: 16 residues. Looked up from germline, CDR1 is SEHNR and CDR2 is FQNEAQ (reference sequence). V was clipped by 5 bases and J by 0 bases; unmatched bases: 8.

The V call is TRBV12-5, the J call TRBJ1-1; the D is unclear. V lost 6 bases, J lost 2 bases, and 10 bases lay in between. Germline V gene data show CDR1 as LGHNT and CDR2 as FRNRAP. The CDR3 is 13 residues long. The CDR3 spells CASGVSFNTEAFF. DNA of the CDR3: TGTGCTAGTGGGGTTTCCTTTAACACTGAAGCTTTCTTT. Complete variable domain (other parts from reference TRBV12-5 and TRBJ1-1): DARVTQTPRHKVTEMGQEVTMRCQPILGHNTVFWYRQTMMQGLELLAYFRNRAPLDDSGMPKDRFSAEMPDATLATLKIQPSEPRDSAVYFCASGVSFNTEAFFGQGTRLTVV.

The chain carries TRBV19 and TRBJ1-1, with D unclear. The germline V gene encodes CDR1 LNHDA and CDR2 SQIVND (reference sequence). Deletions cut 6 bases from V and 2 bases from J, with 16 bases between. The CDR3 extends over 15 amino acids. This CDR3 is CASSGLRGLNTEAFF. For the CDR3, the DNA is TGTGCCAGTAGCGGGCTTCGGGGATTAAACACTGAAGCTTTCTTT. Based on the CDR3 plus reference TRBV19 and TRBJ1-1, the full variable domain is DGGITQSPKYLFRKEGQNVTLSCEQNLNHDAMYWYRQDPGQGLRLIYYSQIVNDFQKGDIAEGYSVSREKKESFPLTVTSAQKNPTAFYLCASSGLRGLNTEAFFGQGTRLTVV.

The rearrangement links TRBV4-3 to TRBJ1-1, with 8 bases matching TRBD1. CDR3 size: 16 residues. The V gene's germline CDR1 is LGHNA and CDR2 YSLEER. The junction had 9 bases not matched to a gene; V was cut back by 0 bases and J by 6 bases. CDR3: CASSQEAGGGPAEAFF. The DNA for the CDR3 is TGCGCCAGCAGCCAAGAGGCAGGGGGCGGGCCAGCTGAAGCTTTCTTT.

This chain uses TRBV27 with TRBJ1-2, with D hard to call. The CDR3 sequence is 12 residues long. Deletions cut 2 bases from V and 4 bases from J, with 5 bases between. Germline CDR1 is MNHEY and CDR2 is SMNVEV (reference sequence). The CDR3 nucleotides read TGTGCCAGCAGTTTAGAAGGCTATGGCTACACCTTC. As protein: CASSLEGYGYTF.

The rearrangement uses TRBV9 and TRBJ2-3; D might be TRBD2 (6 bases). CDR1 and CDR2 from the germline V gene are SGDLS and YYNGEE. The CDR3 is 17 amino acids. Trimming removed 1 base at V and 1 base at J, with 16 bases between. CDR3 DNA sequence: TGTGCCAGCAGCGTAAGCGGGCAATTTCGGCGCACAGATACGCAGTATTTT. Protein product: CASSVSGQFRRTDTQYF.

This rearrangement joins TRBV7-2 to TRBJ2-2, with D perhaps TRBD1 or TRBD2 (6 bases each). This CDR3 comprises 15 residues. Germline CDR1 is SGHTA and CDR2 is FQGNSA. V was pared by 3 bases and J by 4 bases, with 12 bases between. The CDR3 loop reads CASSLTGAITGELFF. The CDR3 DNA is TGTGCCAGCAGCTTGACGGGGGCGATCACCGGGGAGCTGTTTTTT.

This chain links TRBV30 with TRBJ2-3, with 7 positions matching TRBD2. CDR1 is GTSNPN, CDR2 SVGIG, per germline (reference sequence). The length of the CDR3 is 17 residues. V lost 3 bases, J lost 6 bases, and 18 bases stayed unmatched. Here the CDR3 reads CAWSSFMLGGRSDTQYF. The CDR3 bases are TGTGCCTGGAGCTCCTTCATGTTGGGCGGGAGATCGGATACGCAGTATTTT. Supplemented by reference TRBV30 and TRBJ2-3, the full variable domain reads SQTIHQWPATLVQPVGSPLSLECTVEGTSNPNLYWYRQAAGRGLQLLFYSVGIGQISSEVPQNLSASRPQDRQFILSSKKLLLSDSGFYLCAWSSFMLGGRSDTQYFGPGTRLTVL.

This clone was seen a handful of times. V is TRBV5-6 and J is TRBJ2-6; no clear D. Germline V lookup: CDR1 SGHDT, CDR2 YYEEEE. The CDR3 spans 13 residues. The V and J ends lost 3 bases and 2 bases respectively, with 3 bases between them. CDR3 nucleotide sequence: TGTGCCAGCAGCTGGCCTGGGGCCAACGTCCTGACTTTC. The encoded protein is CASSWPGANVLTF.

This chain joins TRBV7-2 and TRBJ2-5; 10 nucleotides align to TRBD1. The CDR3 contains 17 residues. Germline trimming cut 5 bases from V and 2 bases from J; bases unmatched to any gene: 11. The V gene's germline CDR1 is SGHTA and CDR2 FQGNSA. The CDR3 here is CASSPISLGQGQETQYF. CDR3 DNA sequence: TGTGCCAGCAGCCCGATATCCTTGGGACAGGGGCAAGAGACCCAGTACTTC. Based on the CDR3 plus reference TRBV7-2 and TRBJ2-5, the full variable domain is GAGVSQSPSNKVTEKGKDVELRCDPISGHTALYWYRQSLGQGLEFLIYFQGNSAPDKSGLPSDRFSAERTGGSVSTLTIQRTQQEDSAVYLCASSPISLGQGQETQYFGPGTRLLVL.

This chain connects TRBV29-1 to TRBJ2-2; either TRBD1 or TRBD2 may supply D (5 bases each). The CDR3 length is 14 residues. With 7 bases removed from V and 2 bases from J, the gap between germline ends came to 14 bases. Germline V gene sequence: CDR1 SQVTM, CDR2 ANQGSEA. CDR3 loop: CSGGETYNTGELFF. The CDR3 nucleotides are TGCAGCGGAGGGGAGACATATAACACCGGGGAGCTGTTTTTT.

The CDR3, as DNA: TGCGCCAGCAGTGAGGACAGGGGGTCCTATAATTCACCCCTCCACTTT. This translates into CASSEDRGSYNSPLHF. The chain has TRBV10-2 and TRBJ1-6, with TRBD1 matching 9 bases. This CDR3 comprises 16 residues. Germline V CDR1 and CDR2: WSHSY, SAAADI. Trimming at V came to 2 bases and at J to 1 base, leaving 0 bases not matched to a gene.

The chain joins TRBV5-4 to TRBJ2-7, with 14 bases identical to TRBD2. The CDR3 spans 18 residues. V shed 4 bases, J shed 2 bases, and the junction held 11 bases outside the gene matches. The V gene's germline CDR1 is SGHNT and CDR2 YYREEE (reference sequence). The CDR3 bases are TGTGCCAGCAGCCCCTACCCGACTAGCGGGAGGGCCCCCTACGAGCAGTACTTC. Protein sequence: CASSPYPTSGRAPYEQYF. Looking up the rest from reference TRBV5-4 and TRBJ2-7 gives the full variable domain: ETGVTQSPTHLIKTRGQQVTLRCSSQSGHNTVSWYQQALGQGPQFIFQYYREEENGRGNFPPRFSGLQFPNYSSELNVNALELDDSALYLCASSPYPTSGRAPYEQYFGPGTRLTVT.

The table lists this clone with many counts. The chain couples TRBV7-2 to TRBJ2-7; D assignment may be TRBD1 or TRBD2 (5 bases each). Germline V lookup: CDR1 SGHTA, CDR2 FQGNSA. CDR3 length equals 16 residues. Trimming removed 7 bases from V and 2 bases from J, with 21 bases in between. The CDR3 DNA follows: TGTGCCAGCACTCCCTACGGGGCAGGGATCCCCTACGAGCAGTACTTC. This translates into CASTPYGAGIPYEQYF. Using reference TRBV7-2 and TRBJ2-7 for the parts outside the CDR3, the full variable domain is GAGVSQSPSNKVTEKGKDVELRCDPISGHTALYWYRQSLGQGLEFLIYFQGNSAPDKSGLPSDRFSAERTGGSVSTLTIQRTQQEDSAVYLCASTPYGAGIPYEQYFGPGTRLTVT.

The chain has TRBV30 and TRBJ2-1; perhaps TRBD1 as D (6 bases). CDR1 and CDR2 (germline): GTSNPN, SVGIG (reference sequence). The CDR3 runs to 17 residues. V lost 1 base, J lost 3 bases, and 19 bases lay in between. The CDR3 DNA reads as TGTGCCTGGAGTGACCCCCTGGTGGGGGCCGTCTACAATGAGCAGTTCTTC. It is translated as CAWSDPLVGAVYNEQFF.

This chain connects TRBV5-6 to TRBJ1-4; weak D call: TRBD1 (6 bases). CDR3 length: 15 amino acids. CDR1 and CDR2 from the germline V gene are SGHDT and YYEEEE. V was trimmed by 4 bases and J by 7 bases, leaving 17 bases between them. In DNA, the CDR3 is TGTGCCAGCAGCCGGGGGTCGGGGGCGGTTGAAAAACTGTTTTTT. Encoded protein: CASSRGSGAVEKLFF.